The 32 T cell receptor beta chains below all came from one sample that was sequenced in a study of OX40 agonist ivuxolimab in advanced cancers. This table comes from immunoSEQ multiplex PCR, and its TCRdb copy is limited to in-frame clones, with some not included. Of around 35,000 clones listed, around 84% are singletons. The sequenced sample was CD4+ or CD8+ T cells sorted from blood, obtained in a trial of the OX40 agonist ivuxolimab. All receptors derive from an adult with an advanced solid tumor such as melanoma, head and neck, liver or kidney cancer.

The V and J genes are TRBV18 and TRBJ2-5; the match to TRBD1 covers 9 bases. The CDR3 extends over 15 amino acids. Germline loops: CDR1 KGHSH, CDR2 LQKENI. The J segment lost 2 bases and the V segment lost 6 bases, leaving 7 bases of the junction unmatched. The DNA of the CDR3 is TGTGCCAGCTCGCGGACAGGGGCGTATCAAGAGACCCAGTACTTC. Translated, it gives CASSRTGAYQETQYF.

This CDR3 reads CASSEQRGDEQYF. CDR3 in DNA: TGTGCCAGCAGTGAACAACGTGGGGACGAGCAGTACTTC. The chain is built from TRBV6-1 and TRBJ2-7, with no clear D. The CDR3 extends over 13 amino acids. Trimming removed 2 bases at V and 5 bases at J, with 10 bases between. Germline assignment: CDR1 MNHNS and CDR2 SASEGT.

The rearrangement joins TRBV18 to TRBJ1-6; D is possibly TRBD1 (6 bases). Germline assignment: CDR1 KGHSH and CDR2 LQKENI. The CDR3 is made up of 15 amino acids. Deletions cut 5 bases from V and 7 bases from J, with 15 bases between. CDR3 nucleotide sequence: TGTGCCAGCTCAGGCGGTACAGGGAACAATTCACCCCTCCACTTT. Translated, it gives CASSGGTGNNSPLHF. The variable domain in full, completed from reference TRBV18 and TRBJ1-6, reads NAGVMQNPRHLVRRRGQEARLRCSPMKGHSHVYWYRQLPEEGLKFMVYLQKENIIDESGMPKERFSAEFPKEGPSILRIQQVVRGDSAAYFCASSGGTGNNSPLHFGNGTRLTVT.

The gene calls are TRBV2 and TRBJ2-7, with D tentatively TRBD1 (6 bases). Germline V gene data show CDR1 as SNHLY and CDR2 as FYNNEI. Trimming took 5 bases from V and 4 from J, leaving 15 bases between them. CDR3 length: 14 amino acids. CDR3 in amino acids: CASSQDRSRYEQYF. CDR3 sequence (DNA): TGTGCCAGCAGTCAGGACAGATCGCGTTACGAGCAGTACTTC.

The V gene is TRBV7-9, the J gene TRBJ2-6; a possible D gene is TRBD2 (5 bases). The germline CDR1 and CDR2 sequences are SEHNR and FQNEAQ (reference sequence). Between the trimmed V and J ends, which lost 6 bases and 2 bases, there was a span of 14 bases. The CDR3 consists of 16 residues. CDR3 amino acids: CASRPRASAGANVLTF. DNA for the CDR3: TGTGCCAGCAGGCCGAGGGCATCCGCTGGGGCCAACGTCCTGACTTTC.

This chain links TRBV19 with TRBJ2-7; no reliable D call. The CDR3 extends over 14 amino acids. Trimming left V 4 bases short and J 0 bases short, with 10 bases between. Germline V CDR1 and CDR2: LNHDA, SQIVND (reference sequence). In nucleotides, the CDR3 is TGTGCCAGTAGTACGCGGCCCGGCTCCTACGAGCAGTACTTC. It codes for CASSTRPGSYEQYF.

In its sample, this clone was seen a few times. V and J are TRBV6-1 and TRBJ1-5; 11 bases map to TRBD1. The V and J ends lost 8 bases and 10 bases, in that order; junction bases with no gene match: 7. The V gene's germline CDR1 is MNHNS and CDR2 SASEGT. The CDR3 contains 13 residues. CDR3 bases: TGTGCCAGCGGAGGGGACAGGGGGACCCCCCAGCATTTT. Protein: CASGGDRGTPQHF.

The V and J genes are TRBV19 and TRBJ1-2; TRBD1 matches 10 bases. The CDR3 totals 15 residues. From germline, CDR1 is LNHDA and CDR2 SQIVND (reference sequence). The trim removed 3 bases at V and 7 bases at J, leaving 8 bases unmatched. CDR3 sequence: CASSIQTGGAFGYTF. The CDR3 DNA is TGTGCCAGTAGTATTCAGACAGGGGGCGCGTTTGGCTACACCTTC.

The genes are TRBV25-1 and TRBJ2-1, with 8 positions matching TRBD1. This CDR3 is built from 16 residues. Per germline, CDR1 MGHDK and CDR2 SYGVNS. V dropped 4 bases and J dropped 0; count of bases not matched to a gene: 5. CDR3 protein: CASSALGTGSYNEQFF. The CDR3 DNA is TGTGCCAGCAGTGCCCTCGGGACAGGCTCCTACAATGAGCAGTTCTTC.

The chain recombines TRBV6-5 with TRBJ2-5; possibly TRBD1 or TRBD2 for D (6 bases each). The DNA end is a closer match to TRBJ2-7, so the J assignment may be wrong. This CDR3 comprises 14 residues. CDR1 MNHEY and CDR2 SVGAGI come from the germline V gene. The CDR3 sequence is CASSYGGLTYEQYF. The CDR3 DNA reads as TGTGCCAGCAGTTACGGGGGGCTGACCTACGAGCAGTACTTC.

This chain connects TRBV18 to TRBJ1-3; the D is unclear. The germline V and J ends were trimmed by 6 bases and 0 bases, with 15 bases remaining between them. Germline values: CDR1 KGHSH, CDR2 LQKENI. The CDR3 loop spans 16 amino acids. The CDR3 region is CASSPTGSSSGNTIYF. CDR3 DNA sequence: TGTGCCAGCTCCCCGACGGGATCCTCCTCTGGAAACACCATATATTTT.

The chain uses TRBV5-1 and TRBJ2-7; TRBD1 aligns across 7 bases. This CDR3 region has 16 residues. The germline gives CDR1 SGHRS, CDR2 YFSETQ. V trimming: 2 bases; J trimming: 6 bases; junction bases outside the gene matches: 14. CDR3 DNA: TGCGCCAGCAGCTTTCTCGTACAGGGGAATAACGCCGAGCAGTACTTC. It encodes CASSFLVQGNNAEQYF. Complete variable domain (other parts from reference TRBV5-1 and TRBJ2-7): KAGVTQTPRYLIKTRGQQVTLSCSPISGHRSVSWYQQTPGQGLQFLFEYFSETQRNKGNFPGRFSGRQFSNSRSEMNVSTLELGDSALYLCASSFLVQGNNAEQYFGPGTRLTVT.

The CDR3 protein is CASSRSMDAYNEQFF. For the CDR3, the DNA is TGTGCCAGCAGCCGTAGCATGGATGCCTACAATGAGCAGTTCTTC. The V and J genes are TRBV11-2 and TRBJ2-1; no firm D call. Germline lookup yields CDR1 SGHAT and CDR2 FQNNGV. Trimming removed 5 bases at V and 2 bases at J, with 13 bases between. The CDR3 is 15 residues long.

This clone has more than one count but fewer than ten. The rearrangement links TRBV30 to TRBJ1-5; the D gene is possibly TRBD1 (5 bases). The germline gives CDR1 GTSNPN, CDR2 SVGIG (reference sequence). Trimming cost V 2 bases and J 7 bases, with 15 bases left between them. The CDR3 totals 14 residues. The CDR3 DNA sequence: TGTGCCTGGAGTTCGACCAGGGAGGGGCAGCCCCAGCATTTT. Its translation is CAWSSTREGQPQHF.

This chain links TRBV7-9 with TRBJ2-7, with a weak D call TRBD2 (5 bases). The V gene's germline CDR1 is SEHNR and CDR2 FQNEAQ (reference sequence). The V end was cut by 4 bases, the J end by 0 bases, with 13 bases between. The CDR3 has 15 residues. This chain's CDR3 is CASSSRETDSYEQYF. In DNA, the CDR3 is TGTGCCAGCAGCTCCCGGGAAACGGACTCCTACGAGCAGTACTTC.

The chain employs TRBV7-2 and TRBJ2-2; 13 nucleotides match TRBD2. CDR1 and CDR2 from the germline V gene are SGHTA and FQGNSA. This CDR3 spans 17 amino acids. The trim removed 4 bases at V and 4 bases at J, leaving 6 bases unmatched. This chain's CDR3 is CASSSSGLAGATGELFF. The CDR3 nucleotides are TGTGCCAGCAGCTCCTCCGGACTAGCGGGGGCCACCGGGGAGCTGTTTTTT.

The chain employs TRBV20-1 and TRBJ2-3; D might be TRBD2 (5 bases). This CDR3 has 10 residues. Trimming removed 7 bases at V and 6 bases at J, with 8 bases between. Germline loops: CDR1 DFQATT, CDR2 SNEGSKA (reference sequence). CDR3 protein: CSGTVDTQYF. For the CDR3, the DNA is TGCAGTGGGACTGTGGATACGCAGTATTTT.

This clone appeared a single time. The chain carries TRBV27 and TRBJ2-5, with 8 bases aligning to TRBD2. The CDR3 spans 15 residues. V lost 2 bases and J lost 5; bases outside the gene matches: 7. Germline CDR1 and CDR2: MNHEY and SMNVEV (reference sequence). CDR3 in DNA: TGTGCCAGCAGTTTAGGCGGGAGGAGGGTCGAGACCCAGTACTTC. Translation: CASSLGGRRVETQYF.

The chain is built from TRBV5-4 and TRBJ1-2; 10 bases match TRBD1. Germline CDR1 SGHNT, CDR2 YYREEE (reference sequence). This CDR3 has 14 amino acids. The junction had 6 bases not matched to a gene; V was cut back by 4 bases and J by 6 bases. The CDR3 reads CASSPPGTGDGYTF. CDR3 nucleotides: TGTGCCAGCAGCCCCCCCGGGACAGGGGATGGCTACACCTTC.

A note on this clone: Additional DNA sequences in this sample encode the identical CDR3. The chain couples TRBV27 to TRBJ1-5; D call uncertain. This CDR3 region has 14 residues. Germline CDR1 MNHEY, CDR2 SMNVEV (reference sequence). The V end lost 6 bases, the J end lost 0 bases, and 9 bases lay between the germline ends. This CDR3 is CASSPGYSNQPQHF. In DNA form, the CDR3 reads TGTGCCAGCAGCCCAGGTTATAGCAATCAGCCCCAGCATTTT.

This chain joins TRBV6-6 and TRBJ2-7; TRBD1 matches at 7 bases. CDR3 length equals 14 residues. V gave up 5 bases and J gave up 2 bases; unmatched junction bases: 6. Per the germline V gene, CDR1 is MNHNY and CDR2 is SVGAGI (reference sequence). The CDR3: CASSPDRAPYEQYF. The CDR3 DNA reads TGTGCCAGCAGTCCAGACAGGGCCCCCTACGAGCAGTACTTC.

The gene calls are TRBV5-1 and TRBJ1-1; D is ambiguous. This CDR3 is 15 amino acids long. Looked up from germline, CDR1 is SGHRS and CDR2 is YFSETQ. V was pared by 0 bases and J by 1 base, with 10 bases between. The CDR3 protein is CASSLAGSANTEAFF. CDR3 coding DNA: TGCGCCAGCAGCTTGGCCGGGTCCGCGAACACTGAAGCTTTCTTT.

The chain couples TRBV28 to TRBJ2-3; D unresolved. Germline CDR1 reads MDHEN; CDR2 reads SYDVKM. V lost 6 bases to trimming and J lost 2 bases, with 15 bases between them. This CDR3 has 15 amino acids. The CDR3 loop reads CASSPPDGLTDTQYF. The CDR3 nucleotides are TGTGCCAGCAGCCCCCCCGACGGCCTCACAGATACGCAGTATTTT. The full variable domain, completed using reference TRBV28 and TRBJ2-3, is DVKVTQSSRYLVKRTGEKVFLECVQDMDHENMFWYRQDPGLGLRLIYFSYDVKMKEKGDIPEGYSVSREKKERFSLILESASTNQTSMYLCASSPPDGLTDTQYFGPGTRLTVL.

The rearrangement links TRBV28 to TRBJ1-1; no clear D gene. V was shortened by 10 bases and J by 0 bases, with 15 bases between the two germline ends. This CDR3 region has 14 residues. The germline V gene has CDR1 MDHEN and CDR2 SYDVKM. CDR3 residues: CATRPGQLNTEAFF. CDR3 bases: TGTGCCACCCGACCTGGGCAGTTGAACACTGAAGCTTTCTTT.

The chain links TRBV7-2 to TRBJ2-3; a possible D gene is TRBD2 (5 bases). The V gene's germline CDR1 is SGHTA and CDR2 FQGNSA. V gave up 5 bases and J gave up 2 bases, with 17 bases separating them. The CDR3 contains 16 residues. CDR3 sequence: CASSPFGVSFTDTQYF. The DNA for the CDR3 is TGTGCCAGCAGCCCTTTCGGGGTATCCTTCACAGATACGCAGTATTTT.

This chain uses TRBV11-2 with TRBJ2-1; the D is unclear. Germline V CDR1 and CDR2: SGHAT, FQNNGV. The CDR3 sequence is 12 residues long. Trimming removed 3 bases at V and 9 bases at J, with 9 bases between. CDR3 residues: CASSFQPGEQFF. The CDR3 region has the DNA TGTGCCAGCAGCTTCCAACCGGGTGAGCAGTTCTTC.

This clone has a single count. The chain couples TRBV10-2 to TRBJ1-1; 11 bases fit TRBD1. The trim removed 4 bases at V and 0 bases at J, leaving 7 bases unmatched. Germline CDR1 and CDR2: WSHSY and SAAADI. CDR3 size: 17 residues. CDR3 residues: CASSGRDRGVMNTEAFF. The CDR3 DNA is TGCGCCAGCAGTGGCCGGGACAGGGGGGTTATGAACACTGAAGCTTTCTTT.

This clone was picked up a small number of times. This chain links TRBV5-1 with TRBJ1-1; TRBD1 matches at 8 bases. Germline CDR1 and CDR2: SGHRS and YFSETQ. The CDR3 spans 13 residues. V lost 4 bases and J lost 5; bases outside the gene matches: 4. The CDR3 DNA follows: TGCGCCAGCAGCGGACAGGGAACGACTGAAGCTTTCTTT. Protein: CASSGQGTTEAFF.

This rearrangement joins TRBV18 to TRBJ2-7, with D possibly matching TRBD1 (6 bases). CDR3 length: 13 amino acids. CDR1 is KGHSH, CDR2 LQKENI, per germline. Trimming cost V 2 bases and J 1 base, with 6 bases left between them. The CDR3 nucleotides are TGTGCCAGCTCACCAGGGACATCCTACGAGCAGTACTTC. This encodes CASSPGTSYEQYF.

This clone has more than one count but fewer than ten. The chain uses TRBV10-1 and TRBJ2-1, with D possibly being TRBD2 (6 bases). Germline V gives CDR1 WNHNN, CDR2 SYGVQD (reference sequence). Trimming pared 6 bases from V and 9 bases from J, leaving 15 bases between. This CDR3 spans 13 amino acids. The CDR3 loop reads CASSTGVASEQFF. The CDR3 DNA sequence: TGCGCCAGCAGCACGGGAGTTGCAAGTGAGCAGTTCTTC.

The chain links TRBV5-1 to TRBJ2-5; tentatively, D is TRBD1 (5 bases). This CDR3 has 14 amino acids. Germline-derived CDR1 and CDR2 are SGHRS and YFSETQ. Trimming removed 0 bases from V and 4 bases from J, with 10 bases in between. The CDR3 bases are TGCGCCAGCAGCTTGGTAGGGGCTGGAGAGACCCAGTACTTC. This sequence encodes CASSLVGAGETQYF.

The J gene is TRBJ2-5, the V gene TRBV20-1; D gene ambiguous. CDR1 and CDR2 from the germline V gene are DFQATT and SNEGSKA (reference sequence). V lost 3 bases and J 2 bases, leaving 1 base between the germline ends. CDR3 length equals 10 residues. The CDR3 DNA reads TGCAGTGCTAGGCAAGAGACCCAGTACTTC. Its translation: CSARQETQYF.